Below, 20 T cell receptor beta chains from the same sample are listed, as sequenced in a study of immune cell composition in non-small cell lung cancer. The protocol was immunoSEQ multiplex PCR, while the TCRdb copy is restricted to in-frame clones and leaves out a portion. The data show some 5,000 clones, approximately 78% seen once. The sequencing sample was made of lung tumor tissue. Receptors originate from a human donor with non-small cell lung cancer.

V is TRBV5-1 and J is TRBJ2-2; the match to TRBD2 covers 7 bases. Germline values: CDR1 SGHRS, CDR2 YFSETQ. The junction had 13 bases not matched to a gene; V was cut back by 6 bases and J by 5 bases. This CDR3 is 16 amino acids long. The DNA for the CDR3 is TGCGCCAGCAAACTGGGAACGGGACTAACGACCGGGGAGCTGTTTTTT. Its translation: CASKLGTGLTTGELFF.

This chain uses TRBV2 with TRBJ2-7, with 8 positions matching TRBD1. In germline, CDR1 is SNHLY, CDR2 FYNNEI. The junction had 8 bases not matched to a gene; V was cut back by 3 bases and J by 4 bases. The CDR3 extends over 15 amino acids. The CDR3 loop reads CASSEGGQGTYEQYF. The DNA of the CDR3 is TGTGCCAGCAGTGAGGGAGGACAGGGAACATACGAGCAGTACTTC.

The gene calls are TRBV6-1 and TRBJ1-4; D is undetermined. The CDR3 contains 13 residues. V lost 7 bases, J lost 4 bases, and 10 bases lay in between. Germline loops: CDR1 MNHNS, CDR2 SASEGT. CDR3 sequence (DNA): TGTGCCAGCATCCGGCAGGTTAATGAAAAACTGTTTTTT. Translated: CASIRQVNEKLFF.

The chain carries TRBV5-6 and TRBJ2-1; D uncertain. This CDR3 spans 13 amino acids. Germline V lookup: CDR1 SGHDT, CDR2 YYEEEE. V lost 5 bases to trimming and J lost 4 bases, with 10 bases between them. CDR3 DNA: TGTGCCAGCAGAAGAAGCCTATACAATGAGCAGTTCTTC. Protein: CASRRSLYNEQFF.

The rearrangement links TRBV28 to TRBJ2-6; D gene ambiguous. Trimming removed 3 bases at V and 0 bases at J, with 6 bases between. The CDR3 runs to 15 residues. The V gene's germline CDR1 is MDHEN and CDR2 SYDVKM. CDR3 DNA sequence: TGTGCCAGCAGTTTTATCGGCTCTGGGGCCAACGTCCTGACTTTC. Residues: CASSFIGSGANVLTF.

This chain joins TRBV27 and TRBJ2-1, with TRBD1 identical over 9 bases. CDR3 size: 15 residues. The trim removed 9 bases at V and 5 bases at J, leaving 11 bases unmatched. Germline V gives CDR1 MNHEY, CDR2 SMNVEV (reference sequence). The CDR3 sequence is CASNTKRTGDNEQFF. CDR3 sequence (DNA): TGTGCCAGTAACACGAAAAGGACAGGGGACAATGAGCAGTTCTTC.

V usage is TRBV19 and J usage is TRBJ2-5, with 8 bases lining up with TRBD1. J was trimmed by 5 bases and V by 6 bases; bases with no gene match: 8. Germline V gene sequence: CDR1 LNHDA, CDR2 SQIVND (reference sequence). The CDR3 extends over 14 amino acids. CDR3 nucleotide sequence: TGTGCCAGTAGAAATACAGGGGGTGGGGAGACCCAGTACTTC. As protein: CASRNTGGGETQYF.

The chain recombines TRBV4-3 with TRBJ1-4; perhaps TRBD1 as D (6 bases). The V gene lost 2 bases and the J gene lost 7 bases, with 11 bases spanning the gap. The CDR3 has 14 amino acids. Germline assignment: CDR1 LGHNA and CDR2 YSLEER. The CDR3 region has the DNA TGCGCCAGCAGCCAAAGGGGGACAACTGAAAAACTGTTTTTT. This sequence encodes CASSQRGTTEKLFF.

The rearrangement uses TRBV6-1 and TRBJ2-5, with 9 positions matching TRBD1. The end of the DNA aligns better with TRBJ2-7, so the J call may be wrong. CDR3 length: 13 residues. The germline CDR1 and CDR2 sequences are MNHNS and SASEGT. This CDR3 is CASRDRVFYEQYF. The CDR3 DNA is TGTGCCAGCCGGGACAGGGTGTTCTACGAGCAGTACTTC.

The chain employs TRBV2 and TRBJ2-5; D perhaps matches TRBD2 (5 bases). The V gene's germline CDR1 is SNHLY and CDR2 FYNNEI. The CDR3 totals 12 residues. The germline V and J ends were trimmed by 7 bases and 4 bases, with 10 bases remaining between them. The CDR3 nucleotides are TGTGCCAGCAAAGGGCTAGCAGAGACCCAGTACTTC. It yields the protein CASKGLAETQYF.

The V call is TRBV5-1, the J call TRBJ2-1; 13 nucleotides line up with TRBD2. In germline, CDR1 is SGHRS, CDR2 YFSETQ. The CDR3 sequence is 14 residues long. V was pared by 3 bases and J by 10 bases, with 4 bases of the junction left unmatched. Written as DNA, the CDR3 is TGCGCCAGCAGCTCCGGACTAGCGGGGGTAGAGCAGTTCTTC. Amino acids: CASSSGLAGVEQFF.

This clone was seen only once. The DNA of the CDR3 is TGTGCCAGCAGCTTGGCCTCTCTAGTTGATGAGCAGTTCTTC. It translates to CASSLASLVDEQFF. V usage is TRBV5-6 and J usage is TRBJ2-1; D unclear. There are 14 residues in the CDR3. Trimming took off 0 bases at V and 8 bases at J, with 12 bases between the two ends. Germline-derived CDR1 and CDR2 are SGHDT and YYEEEE. Together with reference TRBV5-6 and TRBJ2-1, the CDR3 gives the full variable domain: DAGVTQSPTHLIKTRGQQVTLRCSPKSGHDTVSWYQQALGQGPQFIFQYYEEEERQRGNFPDRFSGHQFPNYSSELNVNALLLGDSALYLCASSLASLVDEQFFGPGTRLTVL.

As DNA, the CDR3 is TGTGCCAGTATTGATACAGGGGAAGTACGCTACACCTTC. Its translation: CASIDTGEVRYTF. The chain recombines TRBV19 with TRBJ1-2, with 7 bases fitting TRBD1. The V segment lost 7 bases and the J segment 9 bases; nucleotides outside the gene matches: 11. CDR1 and CDR2 (germline): LNHDA, SQIVND (reference sequence). The CDR3 is 13 amino acids.

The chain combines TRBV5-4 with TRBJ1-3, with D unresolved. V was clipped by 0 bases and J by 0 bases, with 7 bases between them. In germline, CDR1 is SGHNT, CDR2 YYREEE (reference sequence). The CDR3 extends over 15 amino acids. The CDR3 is CASSLDISSGNTIYF. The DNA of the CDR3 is TGTGCCAGCAGCTTGGACATTTCCTCTGGAAACACCATATATTTT. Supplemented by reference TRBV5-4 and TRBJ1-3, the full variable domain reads ETGVTQSPTHLIKTRGQQVTLRCSSQSGHNTVSWYQQALGQGPQFIFQYYREEENGRGNFPPRFSGLQFPNYSSELNVNALELDDSALYLCASSLDISSGNTIYFGEGSWLTVV.

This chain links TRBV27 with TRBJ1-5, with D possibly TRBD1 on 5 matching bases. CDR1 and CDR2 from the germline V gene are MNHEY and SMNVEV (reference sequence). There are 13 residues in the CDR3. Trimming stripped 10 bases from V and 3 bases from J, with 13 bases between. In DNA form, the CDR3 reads TGTGCCACCTCCGGGGGGATCAATCAGCCCCAGCATTTT. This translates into CATSGGINQPQHF.

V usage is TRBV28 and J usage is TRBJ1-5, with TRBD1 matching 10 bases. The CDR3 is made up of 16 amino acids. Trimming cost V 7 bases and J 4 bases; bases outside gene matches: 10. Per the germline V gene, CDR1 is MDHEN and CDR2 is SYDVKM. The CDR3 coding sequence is TGTGCCAGCACCGGGACAGGGGCCTTAGGGAATCAGCCCCAGCATTTT. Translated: CASTGTGALGNQPQHF. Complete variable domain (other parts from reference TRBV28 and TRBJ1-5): DVKVTQSSRYLVKRTGEKVFLECVQDMDHENMFWYRQDPGLGLRLIYFSYDVKMKEKGDIPEGYSVSREKKERFSLILESASTNQTSMYLCASTGTGALGNQPQHFGDGTRLSIL.

CDR3 sequence: CASSERVNTGNYGYTF. CDR3 DNA: TGTGCCAGCAGTGAGAGGGTGAATACGGGCAACTATGGCTACACCTTC. This chain links TRBV6-1 with TRBJ1-2; D is unclear. Germline V gene sequence: CDR1 MNHNS, CDR2 SASEGT. There are 16 residues in the CDR3. V lost 3 bases, J lost 2 bases, and 16 bases lay in between.

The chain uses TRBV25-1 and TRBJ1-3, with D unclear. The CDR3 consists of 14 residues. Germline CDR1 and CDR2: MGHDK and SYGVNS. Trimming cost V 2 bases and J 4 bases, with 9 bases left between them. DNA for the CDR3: TGTGCCAGCAGTGAAGAGCGGACCGGAAACACCATATATTTT. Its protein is CASSEERTGNTIYF. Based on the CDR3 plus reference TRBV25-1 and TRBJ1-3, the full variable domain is EADIYQTPRYLVIGTGKKITLECSQTMGHDKMYWYQQDPGMELHLIHYSYGVNSTEKGDLSSESTVSRIRTEHFPLTLESARPSHTSQYLCASSEERTGNTIYFGEGSWLTVV.

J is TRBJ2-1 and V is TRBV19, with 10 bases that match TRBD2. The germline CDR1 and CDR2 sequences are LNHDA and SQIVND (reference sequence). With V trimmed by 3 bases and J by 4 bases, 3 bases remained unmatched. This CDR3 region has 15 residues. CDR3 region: CASSITSGAYNEQFF. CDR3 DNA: TGTGCCAGTAGTATCACTAGCGGGGCGTACAATGAGCAGTTCTTC.

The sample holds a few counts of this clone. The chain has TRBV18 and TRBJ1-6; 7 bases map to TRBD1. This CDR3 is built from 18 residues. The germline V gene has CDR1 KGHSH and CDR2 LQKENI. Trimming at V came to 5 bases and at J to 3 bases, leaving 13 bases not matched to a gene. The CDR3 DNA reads TGTGCCAGCTCATCACTGGACAGGCGAAACTACTATAATTCACCCCTCCACTTT. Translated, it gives CASSSLDRRNYYNSPLHF.